The 18 T cell receptor beta chains given below trace back to one sample, sequenced in a study of OX40 agonist ivuxolimab in advanced cancers. Here immunoSEQ multiplex PCR was the method, and the copy in TCRdb shows in-frame clones only, minus some. Of some 25,000 clones in the sample, roughly 85% were seen once. The starting material was CD4+ or CD8+ T cells sorted from blood, obtained in a trial of the OX40 agonist ivuxolimab. These TCRs come from an adult with an advanced solid tumor such as melanoma, head and neck, liver or kidney cancer.

The chain uses TRBV7-9 and TRBJ1-2, with D possibly TRBD1 on 6 matching bases. Germline V gene lookup returns CDR1 SEHNR and CDR2 FQNEAQ (reference sequence). This CDR3 comprises 18 residues. Trimming left V 4 bases short and J 0 bases short, with 21 bases between. CDR3 coding DNA: TGTGCCAGCAGCTCGCTCCCGGGGGCGAAGTTCTCTAACTATGGCTACACCTTC. This translates into CASSSLPGAKFSNYGYTF.

CDR3: CASSLDSNNYEQYF. DNA of the CDR3: TGTGCCAGCAGCTTAGACTCAAACAACTACGAGCAGTACTTC. J is TRBJ2-7 and V is TRBV7-9; unclear D gene. Germline CDR1 is SEHNR and CDR2 is FQNEAQ (reference sequence). V lost 1 base and J lost 3, with 10 bases in between. The CDR3 loop spans 14 amino acids.

This clone was recorded once. The chain joins TRBV4-1 to TRBJ1-1; D uncertain. The CDR3 contains 14 residues. Germline V gene lookup returns CDR1 MGHRA and CDR2 YSYEKL. The germline V and J ends were trimmed by 2 bases and 4 bases, with 11 bases remaining between them. CDR3 sequence reads: CASSQTRGLTEAFF. CDR3 nucleotide sequence: TGCGCCAGCAGCCAAACGCGGGGTCTCACTGAAGCTTTCTTT.

V gene TRBV19 combines with J gene TRBJ2-7; 7 bases fit TRBD1. The V gene end was trimmed by 9 bases and the J gene end by 2 bases; junction bases not matched to a gene: 7. The CDR3 length is 13 residues. The V gene's germline CDR1 is LNHDA and CDR2 SQIVND (reference sequence). The CDR3 spells CASAGTEAYEQYF. Here the CDR3 DNA reads TGTGCCAGCGCCGGGACAGAAGCCTACGAGCAGTACTTC.

J is TRBJ2-7 and V is TRBV9; 13 bases align to TRBD2. With V trimmed by 0 bases and J by 5 bases, 5 bases remained unmatched. The CDR3 is made up of 16 amino acids. From germline, CDR1 is SGDLS and CDR2 YYNGEE. In DNA form, the CDR3 reads TGTGCCAGCAGCGTAGCTACTAGCGGGGGGGCCAACGAGCAGTACTTC. The encoded protein is CASSVATSGGANEQYF.

The chain recombines TRBV2 with TRBJ2-7, with TRBD1 matching over 9 bases. The CDR3 covers 13 residues. The germline V gene has CDR1 SNHLY and CDR2 FYNNEI. After removal of 9 bases from V and 1 base from J, the junction contained 4 bases not matched to a gene. CDR3 sequence (DNA): TGTGCCAGTGGGGACAGGGTGTCCTACGAGCAGTACTTC. It encodes CASGDRVSYEQYF.

The V call is TRBV5-6, the J call TRBJ2-1, with a possible D match to TRBD2 (5 bases). Between the trimmed V and J ends, which lost 4 bases and 7 bases, there was a span of 15 bases. CDR3 length: 14 amino acids. Germline loops: CDR1 SGHDT, CDR2 YYEEEE. CDR3 sequence: CASSPVRRNNEQFF. The CDR3 bases are TGTGCCAGCAGCCCGGTGCGGAGGAATAATGAGCAGTTCTTC.

Only one count was recorded for this clone. The chain uses TRBV4-2 and TRBJ2-2, with 8 bases aligning to TRBD2. The V gene end was trimmed by 1 base and the J gene end by 0 bases; junction bases not matched to a gene: 7. From germline, CDR1 is LGHNA and CDR2 YNFKEQ. The CDR3 runs 18 residues. Written as DNA, the CDR3 is TGTGCCAGCAGCCAAGGGGCAAGCGGGAGAACGAACACCGGGGAGCTGTTTTTT. Its protein product is CASSQGASGRTNTGELFF.

CDR3 region: CASSFDDFRDRYEQYF. Here the CDR3 DNA reads TGTGCCAGCAGTTTTGATGATTTCCGGGACCGCTACGAGCAGTACTTC. The gene calls are TRBV28 and TRBJ2-7, with D perhaps TRBD1 or TRBD2 (5 bases each). The germline V gene has CDR1 MDHEN and CDR2 SYDVKM. The ends were cut back, 3 bases at V and 3 bases at J, with 18 bases in the middle. The length of the CDR3 is 16 residues.

The rearrangement links TRBV7-6 to TRBJ2-6; D gene unclear. The CDR3 has 14 residues. Germline V gene lookup returns CDR1 SGHVS and CDR2 FNYEAQ. Trimming removed 1 base at V and 3 bases at J, with 4 bases between. CDR3 loop: CASSLVGGANVLTF. The CDR3 nucleotides read TGTGCCAGCAGCTTAGTGGGTGGGGCCAACGTCCTGACTTTC.

V is TRBV29-1 and J is TRBJ2-5; TRBD1 is a possible D gene (5 bases). The CDR3 spans 14 residues. CDR1 is SQVTM and CDR2 is ANQGSEA in the germline V gene. V was pared by 3 bases and J by 1 base, with 12 bases between. DNA of the CDR3: TGCAGCGTTGAGGGGCTCTGGTCCCAAGAGACCCAGTACTTC. Amino acids: CSVEGLWSQETQYF.

CDR3 sequence (DNA): TGTGCCAGCAGAGAACCCGGGGATCAGCCCCAGCATTTT. It yields the protein CASREPGDQPQHF. This chain uses TRBV27 with TRBJ1-5; D is unresolved. The germline V gene has CDR1 MNHEY and CDR2 SMNVEV (reference sequence). V was pared by 6 bases and J by 5 bases, with 11 bases between. CDR3 length: 13 amino acids.

The genes are TRBV5-3 and TRBJ2-2; 7 bases map to TRBD2. TRBV5-3 is flagged as an ORF with uncertain function. V trimming: 3 bases; J trimming: 2 bases; junction bases outside the gene matches: 13. The length of the CDR3 is 18 residues. The CDR3 nucleotides are TGTGCCAGAAGCTCAACCCTGGGGAGGGAGCCCAACACCGGGGAGCTGTTTTTT. Protein product: CARSSTLGREPNTGELFF.

The rearrangement uses TRBV6-1 and TRBJ1-1; D gene unclear. Trimming removed 6 bases at V and 0 bases at J, with 11 bases between. CDR1 MNHNS and CDR2 SASEGT come from the germline V gene. This CDR3 is 14 amino acids long. As DNA, the CDR3 is TGTGCCAGCAGATTGGATGGGTTGAACACTGAAGCTTTCTTT. As protein: CASRLDGLNTEAFF.

Only one count was recorded for this clone. As DNA, the CDR3 is TGTGCCAGCAGCCTCACGATCGAGGGGGCCTACGAGCAGTACTTC. This encodes CASSLTIEGAYEQYF. This chain uses TRBV4-2 with TRBJ2-7; D possibly corresponds to TRBD1 (6 bases). The V gene's germline CDR1 is LGHNA and CDR2 YNFKEQ. Deletions cut 4 bases from V and 2 bases from J, with 15 bases between. The CDR3 totals 15 residues.

V usage is TRBV9 and J usage is TRBJ2-1, with D tentatively TRBD2 (5 bases). Trimming stripped 0 bases from V and 6 bases from J, with 13 bases between. Germline V lookup: CDR1 SGDLS, CDR2 YYNGEE. This CDR3 region has 15 residues. The DNA of the CDR3 is TGTGCCAGCAGCGTAGAGTGGGGTGCGGGCAATGAGCAGTTCTTC. This sequence encodes CASSVEWGAGNEQFF.

This chain joins TRBV7-2 and TRBJ2-1; TRBD2 aligns across 7 bases. V gave up 5 bases and J gave up 7 bases; unmatched junction bases: 14. In germline, CDR1 is SGHTA, CDR2 FQGNSA. The CDR3 is 16 residues long. In DNA form, the CDR3 reads TGTGCCAGCAGCGAGAGGGATAGCGGGTCAACAAATGAGCAGTTCTTC. This translates into CASSERDSGSTNEQFF.

J is TRBJ2-6 and V is TRBV28; D unresolved. CDR1 and CDR2 (germline): MDHEN, SYDVKM. The CDR3 is 16 residues long. V was trimmed by 4 bases and J by 4 bases, leaving 14 bases between them. DNA for the CDR3: TGTGCCAGCAGTTCCCCGGAAGAGGTCGGGGCCAACGTCCTGACTTTC. Encoded protein: CASSSPEEVGANVLTF.